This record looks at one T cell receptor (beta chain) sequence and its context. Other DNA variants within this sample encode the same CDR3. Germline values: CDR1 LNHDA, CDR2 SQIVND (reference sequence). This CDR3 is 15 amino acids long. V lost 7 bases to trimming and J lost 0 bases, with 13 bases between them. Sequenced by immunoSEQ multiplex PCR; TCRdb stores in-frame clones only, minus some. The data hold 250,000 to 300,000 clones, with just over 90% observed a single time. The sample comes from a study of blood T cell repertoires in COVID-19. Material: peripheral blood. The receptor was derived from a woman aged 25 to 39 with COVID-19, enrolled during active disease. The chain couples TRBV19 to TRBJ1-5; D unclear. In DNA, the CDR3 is TGTGCCAGTATTGGGCAGCCTTATAGCAATCAGCCCCAGCATTTT. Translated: CASIGQPYSNQPQHF.